The 10 T cell receptor beta chains listed next were all sequenced from one sample in a study of Ad26.COV2.S vaccination and SARS-CoV-2 variants. Treatment of the sample: about 20 received Ad26.COV2.S at low or high dose, single or two shots; several received placebo; per-sample allocation not given. Specimens were obtained on day 63 following the first vaccine or placebo injection. Measured with immunoSEQ multiplex PCR; TCRdb has only the in-frame clones, and not every one. The table records about 680,000 clones, about 89% of them present only once. This material consisted of peripheral blood, taken in a trial of Ad26.COV2.S vaccine versus placebo. These receptors were taken from a person aged 18-65 years who received the Ad26.COV2.S COVID-19 vaccine or a placebo.

The CDR3 loop is CASSQSGRITKNIQYF. The CDR3 DNA reads TGTGCCAGCAGCCAAAGCGGGCGGATCACCAAAAACATTCAGTACTTC. The gene calls are TRBV3-1 (or the pseudogene TRBV3-2) and TRBJ2-4; TRBD2 is a possible D gene (6 bases). This CDR3 contains 16 residues. Germline assignment: CDR1 LGHDT and CDR2 YNNKEL (reference sequence). V was shortened by 2 bases and J by 2 bases, with 13 bases between the two germline ends.

The chain couples TRBV6-5 to TRBJ1-2; no definite D call. Germline V gene data show CDR1 as MNHEY and CDR2 as SVGAGI. The CDR3 consists of 13 residues. V lost 10 bases and J 0 bases, leaving 12 bases between the germline ends. The CDR3 sequence: CATTRTPNYGYTF. The CDR3 DNA reads TGTGCCACCACCCGAACACCTAACTATGGCTACACCTTC.

The chain uses TRBV24-1 and TRBJ1-5, with 9 bases fitting TRBD1. In germline, CDR1 is KGHDR, CDR2 SFDVKD. CDR3 size: 14 residues. With 7 bases clipped from V and 0 bases from J, the junction kept 0 bases outside the gene matches. The CDR3 spells CATRDRGSNQPQHF. In nucleotides, the CDR3 is TGTGCCACCAGGGACAGGGGTAGCAATCAGCCCCAGCATTTT.

This clone was recorded once. The chain couples TRBV3-1 (or the pseudogene TRBV3-2) to TRBJ2-5; 10 nucleotides match TRBD2. The germline V gene has CDR1 LGHDT and CDR2 YNNKEL (reference sequence). CDR3 length: 18 amino acids. With 6 bases clipped from V and 5 bases from J, the junction kept 18 bases outside the gene matches. The CDR3 region has the DNA TGTGCCAGCAGTCCCGCCGGTGGGGAGCGGGGGGGCCCGGAGACCCAGTACTTC. It is translated as CASSPAGGERGGPETQYF.

V is TRBV5-1 and J is TRBJ1-1; 8 bases map to TRBD1. Per germline, CDR1 SGHRS and CDR2 YFSETQ. J was trimmed by 6 bases and V by 4 bases; bases with no gene match: 11. There are 15 residues in the CDR3. The CDR3 coding sequence is TGCGCCAGCAGCCCAATCGGACAGGGTGCGTCTGAAGCTTTCTTT. The encoded protein is CASSPIGQGASEAFF. Variable domain in full (rest from reference TRBV5-1 and TRBJ1-1): KAGVTQTPRYLIKTRGQQVTLSCSPISGHRSVSWYQQTPGQGLQFLFEYFSETQRNKGNFPGRFSGRQFSNSRSEMNVSTLELGDSALYLCASSPIGQGASEAFFGQGTRLTVV.

V is TRBV9 and J is TRBJ2-1, with 11 bases matching TRBD2. The CDR3 extends over 15 amino acids. Germline V gives CDR1 SGDLS, CDR2 YYNGEE. V was clipped by 5 bases and J by 5 bases; unmatched bases: 6. In DNA form, the CDR3 reads TGTGCCAGCAGACAACCGGGACTAGCGGACAATGAGCAGTTCTTC. Its translation: CASRQPGLADNEQFF.

The chain recombines TRBV30 with TRBJ1-1; 11 positions match TRBD1. Trimming removed 2 bases from V and 5 bases from J; junction bases left unmatched: 4. Germline values: CDR1 GTSNPN, CDR2 SVGIG (reference sequence). This CDR3 has 14 amino acids. The CDR3 is CAWSQGQGGTEAFF. CDR3 bases: TGTGCCTGGAGTCAGGGACAGGGGGGAACTGAAGCTTTCTTT.

This clone was recorded only once. V usage is TRBV4-3 and J usage is TRBJ2-3, with 7 bases lining up with TRBD1. V trimming: 2 bases; J trimming: 1 base; junction bases outside the gene matches: 12. Germline V lookup: CDR1 LGHNA, CDR2 YSLEER. CDR3 size: 18 residues. The CDR3 DNA sequence: TGCGCCAGCAGCCAATTCCACGTAGGGGGCGGAGGCACAGATACGCAGTATTTT. Protein product: CASSQFHVGGGGTDTQYF.

This sequence joins TRBV7-9 and TRBJ2-3, with 8 nucleotides matching TRBD1. The CDR3 contains 17 residues. Germline V gene data show CDR1 as SEHNR and CDR2 as FQNEAQ (reference sequence). The J segment lost 4 bases and the V segment lost 5 bases, leaving 14 bases of the junction unmatched. The CDR3 bases are TGTGCCAGCAGCAAAGCGGGCGACAGGGGAGAGGCAGATACGCAGTATTTT. Translated, it gives CASSKAGDRGEADTQYF.

This clone was recorded once. This chain joins TRBV19 and TRBJ2-1; 8 nucleotides align to TRBD1. The CDR3 consists of 13 residues. Germline V lookup: CDR1 LNHDA, CDR2 SQIVND (reference sequence). The junction had 3 bases not matched to a gene; V was cut back by 5 bases and J by 6 bases. The CDR3 sequence: CASSPGQGNEQFF. DNA for the CDR3: TGTGCCAGTAGTCCAGGACAGGGCAATGAGCAGTTCTTC. The full variable domain, with the rest looked up from reference TRBV19 and TRBJ2-1, is DGGITQSPKYLFRKEGQNVTLSCEQNLNHDAMYWYRQDPGQGLRLIYYSQIVNDFQKGDIAEGYSVSREKKESFPLTVTSAQKNPTAFYLCASSPGQGNEQFFGPGTRLTVL.